This T cell receptor beta chain was retrieved from a study of blood T cell repertoires in COVID-19. Study context: Sites in the United States, Italy and Spain provided acute and convalescent COVID-19 samples.

This clone was seen only a few times. This CDR3 has 16 amino acids. Looked up from germline, CDR1 is LGHDT and CDR2 is YNNKEL (reference sequence). Trimming cost V 4 bases and J 0 bases, with 13 bases left between them. Patients in Seattle were enrolled during active infection, then followed longitudinally. In the study's own analysis: Reference gene primer amplification in the assay estimated nucleated cell counts. TCRdb keeps only in-frame clones here, not all; method: immunoSEQ multiplex PCR. V, J and clone size are those of that table, while D and trimming were read from the DNA. The table includes almost 400,000 clones, around 87% detected once.

The rearrangement uses TRBV3-1 (or the pseudogene TRBV3-2) and TRBJ2-4; tentatively, D is TRBD1 (6 bases). Sequencing was performed on peripheral blood. The TCR sequence derives from an older woman with COVID-19, enrolled during active disease. Written as DNA, the CDR3 is TGTGCCAGCAGCCCTAGCCAGACAGGAGCCAAAAACATTCAGTACTTC. Translation gives CASSPSQTGAKNIQYF.